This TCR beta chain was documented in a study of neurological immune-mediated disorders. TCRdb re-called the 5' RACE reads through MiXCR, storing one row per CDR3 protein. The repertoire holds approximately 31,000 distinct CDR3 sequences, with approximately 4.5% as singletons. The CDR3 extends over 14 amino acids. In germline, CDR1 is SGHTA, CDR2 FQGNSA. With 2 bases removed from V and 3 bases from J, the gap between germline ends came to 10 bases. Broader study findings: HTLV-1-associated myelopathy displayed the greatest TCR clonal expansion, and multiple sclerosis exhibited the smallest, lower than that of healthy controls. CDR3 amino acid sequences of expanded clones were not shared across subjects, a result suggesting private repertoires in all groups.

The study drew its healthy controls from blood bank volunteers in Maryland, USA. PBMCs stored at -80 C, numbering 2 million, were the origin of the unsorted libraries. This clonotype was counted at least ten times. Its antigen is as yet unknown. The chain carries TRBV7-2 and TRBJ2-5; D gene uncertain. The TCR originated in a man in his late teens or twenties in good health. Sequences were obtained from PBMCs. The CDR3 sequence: CASSLSWGKETQYF. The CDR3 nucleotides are TGTGCCAGCAGCTTATCATGGGGTAAAGAGACCCAGTACTTC.